Shown below are 20 T cell receptor beta chains from a single sample sequenced in a study of T cell responses to AZD1222 COVID-19 vaccine. Sequencing was performed with immunoSEQ multiplex PCR; in TCRdb, only in-frame clones are kept and a portion is missing. The sample includes some 150,000 clones, approximately 91% of them seen just once. The sequenced sample was peripheral blood, obtained on day 0 of AZD1222 vaccination. These receptors were taken from an adult in good health.

The table lists this clone with a few counts. The rearrangement links TRBV6-4 to TRBJ1-6, with TRBD1 as a possible D gene (6 bases). The CDR3 sequence is 15 residues long. CDR1 MRHNA and CDR2 SNTAGT come from the germline V gene. Between the trimmed V and J ends, which lost 2 bases and 6 bases, there was a span of 11 bases. CDR3 in amino acids: CASSDQAGANSPLHF. The CDR3 nucleotides read TGTGCCAGCAGTGACCAGGCAGGGGCTAATTCACCCCTCCACTTT.

The chain combines TRBV27 with TRBJ1-5; tentatively, D is TRBD1 (6 bases). Germline CDR1 is MNHEY and CDR2 is SMNVEV (reference sequence). The germline V and J ends were trimmed by 10 bases and 9 bases, with 19 bases remaining between them. The CDR3 runs to 13 residues. The CDR3, as DNA: TGTGCCACGAGGGGGAGCGGCGAGCGGCCCCAGCATTTT. Its protein is CATRGSGERPQHF.

J is TRBJ1-3 and V is TRBV10-3; D remains unclear. This CDR3 is built from 12 residues. V gave up 7 bases and J gave up 1 base, with 5 bases separating them. Germline values: CDR1 ENHRY, CDR2 SYGVKD. Here the CDR3 reads CAITGSGNTIYF. For the CDR3, the DNA is TGTGCCATCACAGGATCTGGAAACACCATATATTTT.

The V and J genes are TRBV28 and TRBJ2-2; D not certain. This CDR3 region has 14 residues. Germline V gene lookup returns CDR1 MDHEN and CDR2 SYDVKM. The ends were cut back, 9 bases at V and 0 bases at J, with 11 bases in the middle. CDR3 residues: CASSLETNTGELFF. CDR3 nucleotide sequence: TGTGCCAGTAGTCTAGAGACGAACACCGGGGAGCTGTTTTTT.

The rearrangement joins TRBV11-2 to TRBJ2-1, with 9 bases matching TRBD2. CDR3 length: 17 amino acids. In germline, CDR1 is SGHAT, CDR2 FQNNGV. J gave up 0 bases and V 2 bases, and 5 bases lay outside the gene matches. The CDR3 DNA is TGTGCCAGCAGCTTACGGACTAGCGCCAGCTCCTACAATGAGCAGTTCTTC. This translates into CASSLRTSASSYNEQFF.

The chain joins TRBV11-2 to TRBJ1-2, with no clear D. CDR1 is SGHAT, CDR2 FQNNGV, per germline. The germline V and J ends were trimmed by 0 bases and 4 bases, with 9 bases remaining between them. The CDR3 runs 14 residues. The CDR3 region has the DNA TGTGCCAGCAGCTTAGATCCCCTATTCTATGGCTACACCTTC. Protein sequence: CASSLDPLFYGYTF.

This chain uses TRBV5-1 with TRBJ1-5; the match to TRBD1 covers 9 bases. CDR1 SGHRS and CDR2 YFSETQ come from the germline V gene. The CDR3 totals 15 residues. V lost 4 bases and J lost 3; bases outside the gene matches: 5. The CDR3 region has the DNA TGCGCCAGCAGCAGACAGGGGGGCGACAATCAGCCCCAGCATTTT. It yields the protein CASSRQGGDNQPQHF.

This clone was found once. V and J are TRBV10-3 and TRBJ2-1; D gene ambiguous. V was pared by 4 bases and J by 7 bases, with 17 bases between. Per germline, CDR1 ENHRY and CDR2 SYGVKD. The CDR3 is made up of 15 amino acids. CDR3 sequence: CAISVTARTWNEQFF. In DNA, the CDR3 is TGTGCCATCAGTGTAACGGCGAGAACGTGGAATGAGCAGTTCTTC.

This rearrangement joins TRBV11-2 to TRBJ1-3, with no clear D. The CDR3 consists of 14 residues. Per the germline V gene, CDR1 is SGHAT and CDR2 is FQNNGV. Between the trimmed V and J ends, which lost 5 bases and 4 bases, there was a span of 12 bases. CDR3 amino acids: CASSQDLRGNTIYF. Written as DNA, the CDR3 is TGTGCCAGCAGCCAAGATTTAAGAGGAAACACCATATATTTT.

V gene TRBV6-5 combines with J gene TRBJ2-7; TRBD1 matches at 9 bases. Germline-derived CDR1 and CDR2 are MNHEY and SVGAGI. The junction had 9 bases not matched to a gene; V was cut back by 5 bases and J by 4 bases. This CDR3 region has 15 residues. The CDR3 nucleotides are TGTGCCAGCAGTCCGGACAGGGGAATTACATACGAGCAGTACTTC. Amino acid sequence: CASSPDRGITYEQYF.

CDR3 sequence reads: CASSISGTGTYEQYF. Here the CDR3 DNA reads TGTGCCAGTAGTATCTCCGGGACAGGAACTTACGAGCAGTACTTC. The chain couples TRBV19 to TRBJ2-7; TRBD1 matches 8 bases. This CDR3 is 15 amino acids long. Germline V CDR1 and CDR2: LNHDA, SQIVND (reference sequence). V shed 3 bases, J shed 4 bases, and the junction held 8 bases outside the gene matches.

J is TRBJ1-1 and V is TRBV30, with TRBD1 identical over 7 bases. The germline CDR1 and CDR2 sequences are GTSNPN and SVGIG (reference sequence). The CDR3 has 14 residues. The ends lost 3 bases at V and 4 bases at J; junction bases unmatched: 8. CDR3 nucleotide sequence: TGTGCCTGGAGGCAGAGACAGGGTTTCACTGAAGCTTTCTTT. This codes for CAWRQRQGFTEAFF.

The rearrangement uses TRBV6-2 or TRBV6-3 and TRBJ1-1; a weak D match, TRBD1 (6 bases). V was cut by 5 bases and J by 6 bases, with 13 bases left in between. CDR1 and CDR2 from the germline V gene are MNHEY and SVGEGT. The CDR3 sequence is 13 residues long. Here the CDR3 reads CASSDPGEAEAFF. The CDR3 DNA reads as TGTGCCAGCAGTGACCCAGGGGAGGCTGAAGCTTTCTTT.

The chain is built from TRBV21-1 and TRBJ2-7; the DNA was not compared with TRBD1, the D call given in the table. TRBV21-1 counts as a pseudogene. This CDR3 is 14 amino acids long. The DNA for the CDR3 is TGTGCCAGCATCTCTCGGACAGGCTCCTACGAGCAGTACGTC. It codes for CASISRTGSYEQYV.

This chain links TRBV6-5 with TRBJ1-1; no clear D gene. V dropped 2 bases and J dropped 4 bases, with 14 bases sitting between them. Germline CDR1 and CDR2: MNHEY and SVGAGI. There are 15 residues in the CDR3. The CDR3 sequence is CASSYAAAAATEAFF. Written as DNA, the CDR3 is TGTGCCAGCAGTTACGCGGCGGCGGCGGCCACTGAAGCTTTCTTT.

The rearrangement links TRBV7-9 to TRBJ2-5; 9 nucleotides agree with TRBD2. Germline V gene data show CDR1 as SEHNR and CDR2 as FQNEAQ (reference sequence). The CDR3 loop spans 18 amino acids. Trimming removed 1 base from V and 0 bases from J; junction bases left unmatched: 9. Here the CDR3 reads CASSLDLGSSGNQETQYF. DNA for the CDR3: TGTGCCAGCAGCTTAGATCTGGGGTCTAGCGGGAACCAAGAGACCCAGTACTTC.

This clone was counted between two and nine times. The chain employs TRBV7-2 and TRBJ1-3; 7 positions agree with TRBD1. The germline gives CDR1 SGHTA, CDR2 FQGNSA. Germline trimming cut 1 base from V and 4 bases from J; bases unmatched to any gene: 4. The CDR3 is 15 residues long. The CDR3 reads CASSLEPTGGNTIYF. CDR3 DNA: TGTGCCAGCAGCTTAGAGCCGACAGGGGGAAACACCATATATTTT.

The V call is TRBV6-2 or TRBV6-3, the J call TRBJ1-2; D unclear. Trimming pared 4 bases from V and 6 bases from J, leaving 12 bases between. Germline V lookup: CDR1 MNHEY, CDR2 SVGEGT. There are 13 residues in the CDR3. The CDR3 DNA reads as TGTGCCAGCAGTTTAAGGGTCCGCGATGGCTACACCTTC. This sequence encodes CASSLRVRDGYTF.

The CDR3 sequence: CASSPGSETSNSPLHF. CDR3 in DNA: TGCGCCAGCAGCCCGGGATCGGAGACAAGTAATTCACCCCTCCACTTT. The rearrangement uses TRBV5-1 and TRBJ1-6; D is uncertain. CDR3 length: 16 amino acids. V dropped 4 bases and J dropped 6 bases, with 17 bases sitting between them. The germline V gene has CDR1 SGHRS and CDR2 YFSETQ.

J is TRBJ1-3 and V is TRBV7-3, with 10 bases that match TRBD1. V lost 0 bases, J lost 9 bases, and 5 bases stayed unmatched. This CDR3 region has 15 residues. Germline CDR1 SGHTA, CDR2 FQGTGA. CDR3 bases: TGTGCCAGCAGCTTAACGGGGACAGGGGACGCCACCATATATTTT. Its protein is CASSLTGTGDATIYF.